What follows is one T cell receptor (beta chain) and its context. Its antigen remains unidentified. The source of the sample is a study of T cells in tuberculosis. The CDR3 totals 14 residues. The ends lost 4 bases at V and 3 bases at J; junction bases unmatched: 5. Looked up from germline, CDR1 is SGHRS and CDR2 is YFSETQ. Tuberculin skin test and IGRA determined adolescents' latent tuberculosis status at entry. The data were produced by immunoSEQ multiplex PCR, yet TCRdb's version contains in-frame clones alone and is incomplete. Here the sample spans tens of thousands of clones, about nine tenths being singletons. The study's findings and limits: Cases with active tuberculosis were adults, while controls were adolescents.

The rearrangement uses TRBV5-1 and TRBJ1-1; 8 nucleotides line up with TRBD1. The source material was PBMCs. This clonotype was sampled from a donor aged 5-35 years with latent tuberculosis or without tuberculosis infection. Here the CDR3 DNA reads TGCGCCAGCAGCGGACAGGGATTCGACACTGAAGCTTTCTTT. Its protein is CASSGQGFDTEAFF.